There are many counts of the clone carrying this T cell receptor beta chain. These data are taken from a study of early T cells in non-severe SARS-CoV-2 infection. TCRdb called the 5' RACE reads again in MiXCR, with one record for every CDR3 protein. Seen here are over 80,000 distinct CDR3 sequences, approximately 12% observed once, and the top ten hold approximately 4%. Germline CDR1 is SNHLY and CDR2 is FYNNEI. CDR3 length: 15 amino acids. V shed 2 bases and J shed 1 base, with 12 bases lying between them. This clonotype was obtained from an adult who was a healthcare worker with PCR-confirmed SARS-CoV-2 infection or an uninfected control (not recorded which). The V and J genes are TRBV2 and TRBJ2-7; D unresolved. Sequencing was performed on whole blood, taken at baseline. The CDR3 coding sequence is TGTGCCAGCAGTGAACCCCTTTTCCAATCCTACGAGCAGTACTTC. This codes for CASSEPLFQSYEQYF. Full variable domain (remainder filled in from reference TRBV2 and TRBJ2-7): EPEVTQTPSHQVTQMGQEVILRCVPISNHLYFYWYRQILGQKVEFLVSFYNNEISEKSEIFDDQFSVERPDGSNFTLKIRSTKLEDSAMYFCASSEPLFQSYEQYFGPGTRLTVT.